What follows describes a single T cell receptor beta chain. Its antigen is still unknown. An even split of each subset's genomic DNA across several immunoSEQ plates was performed. Libraries were prepared by immunoSEQ multiplex PCR; TCRdb keeps only in-frame clonotypes and omits some of them. The table lists some 2 million clones, about 94% of them singletons. This sample is part of a study of shared clonotypes between healthy human individuals. Whole-study findings and limits: It was only blood that was sampled, and tissue repertoires likely differ.

The CDR3 is 14 amino acids. From germline, CDR1 is LNHDA and CDR2 SQIVND (reference sequence). V was clipped by 3 bases and J by 10 bases; unmatched bases: 7. As defined, naive CD8 cells were CD45RO-negative and positively selected for CCR7, with terminally differentiated effector memory CD45RA+ cells excluded. Donation came from healthy HIV-negative adults that had no recent acute infections or vaccinations. Sequences were obtained from naive CD8+ T cells sorted from blood. V and J are TRBV19 and TRBJ2-1; the match to TRBD2 covers 9 bases. This clonotype was obtained from a man aged 18 to 30 in good health. The CDR3 here is CASSILAGYSEQFF. CDR3 DNA: TGTGCCAGTAGTATCCTAGCGGGGTACAGCGAGCAGTTCTTC.